This is a list of T cell receptor beta chains from one sample in a study of cytomegalovirus exposure and HLA in healthy donors. Repertoires were generated with immunoSEQ multiplex PCR, while TCRdb's copy carries only in-frame clones and drops some. The table records around 120,000 clones, about 80% of them present only once. Sequenced material: PBMCs. These receptors were obtained from a boy under 10 years old in good health and CMV-seronegative. CDR3s include the opening cysteine and the closing phenylalanine or tryptophan. The D gene is left open where the match is weak. Only some rows state a clone size, as once, few, many or a class for expanded clones.

j_gene	v_gene	len	abundance	d_gene	CDR3aa	CDR3nt
TRBJ1-1	TRBV27	13	few	-	CASSWGGNTEAFF	TGTGCCAGCAGTTGGGGCGGGAACACTGAAGCTTTCTTT
TRBJ2-1	TRBV9	13	-	-	CASSVSSGHEQFF	TGTGCCAGCAGCGTCTCTAGTGGTCATGAGCAGTTCTTC
TRBJ1-4	TRBV6-5	15	-	TRBD1	CASSSGRTGNEKLFF	TGTGCCAGCAGTTCAGGGAGGACAGGGAATGAAAAACTGTTTTTT
TRBJ1-5	TRBV4-2	15	-	TRBD1	CASSQPGQGHQPQHF	TGTGCCAGCAGCCAACCTGGACAGGGCCATCAGCCCCAGCATTTT
TRBJ1-6	TRBV27	16	few	TRBD1	CASSSGQGSYNSPLHF	TGTGCCAGCAGTTCCGGACAGGGATCCTATAATTCACCCCTCCACTTT
TRBJ2-2	TRBV2	16	-	-	CASSAQVNWDTGELFF	TGTGCCAGCAGTGCCCAGGTAAACTGGGACACCGGGGAGCTGTTTTTT
TRBJ2-7	TRBV11-2	13	once	-	CASSLGGPYEQYF	TGTGCCAGCAGCTTAGGCGGTCCCTACGAGCAGTACTTC
TRBJ2-1	TRBV19	14	-	-	CASTQRSGYNEQFF	TGTGCCAGTACTCAGAGGTCGGGGTACAATGAGCAGTTCTTC
TRBJ1-1	TRBV7-9	13	-	-	CASSQEENTEAFF	TGTGCCAGCAGCCAGGAGGAGAACACTGAAGCTTTCTTT
TRBJ2-1	TRBV15	18	-	TRBD1	CATSSPKGGQGARSEQFF	TGTGCCACCAGCAGCCCTAAAGGGGGACAGGGGGCGCGGAGTGAGCAGTTCTTC
TRBJ1-6	TRBV9	17	once	-	CASSVKILGQGYSPLHF	TGTGCCAGCAGCGTAAAAATATTAGGGCAGGGATATTCACCCCTCCACTTT
TRBJ1-1	TRBV7-9	16	-	TRBD1	CASSPRGGQVNTEAFF	TGTGCCAGCAGCCCTAGAGGGGGACAGGTGAACACTGAAGCTTTCTTT
TRBJ2-4	TRBV11-2	18	-	-	CASSLFGGSKETKNIQYF	TGTGCCAGCAGCTTATTTGGGGGGTCCAAGGAAACCAAAAACATTCAGTACTTC
TRBJ2-5	TRBV4-2	16	-	TRBD2	CASSSPSGSQQETQYF	TGTGCCAGCAGCAGTCCTAGCGGGAGCCAACAAGAGACCCAGTACTTC
TRBJ1-1	TRBV11-3	15	-	-	CASSLVIPTVAEAFF	TGTGCCAGCAGCTTAGTTATCCCGACAGTTGCTGAAGCTTTCTTT
TRBJ1-2	TRBV19	13	-	-	CASSIGAIYGYTF	TGTGCCAGTAGTATCGGTGCCATCTATGGCTACACCTTC
TRBJ2-5	TRBV7-2	14	-	TRBD2	CASSLVGGFETQYF	TGTGCCAGCAGCTTAGTCGGGGGGTTTGAGACCCAGTACTTC
TRBJ2-3	TRBV4-1	13	-	-	CASSPESTDTQYF	TGCGCCAGCAGCCCCGAGAGCACAGATACGCAGTATTTT
TRBJ1-2	TRBV6-5	12	-	-	CASSMDNGDYTF	TGTGCCAGCAGTATGGACAATGGAGACTACACCTTC
TRBJ1-1	TRBV9	16	-	-	CASSVGGRGKDTEAFF	TGTGCCAGCAGCGTAGGTGGAAGGGGTAAGGACACTGAAGCTTTCTTT
TRBJ2-7	TRBV4-3	16	-	TRBD1	CASSQESRGTGYEQYF	TGCGCCAGCAGCCAAGAATCGAGGGGGACAGGGTACGAGCAGTACTTC
TRBJ1-2	TRBV13	17	-	-	CASSSSARGGDNYGYTF	TGTGCCAGCAGCTCCTCGGCTAGAGGGGGTGATAACTATGGCTACACCTTC
TRBJ2-2	TRBV30	12	-	-	CAWSRTVRELFF	TGTGCCTGGAGTAGGACTGTCCGGGAGCTGTTTTTT
TRBJ2-3	TRBV9	14	-	-	CASSVEGRTDTQYF	TGTGCCAGCAGCGTAGAGGGGAGGACAGATACGCAGTATTTT
TRBJ2-1	TRBV11-1	18	-	TRBD1	CASSPEVHTDRVYNEQFF	TGTGCCAGCAGCCCAGAAGTCCATACGGACAGGGTCTACAATGAGCAGTTCTTC
TRBJ2-5	TRBV13	14	-	TRBD1	CASSFGDRRRTQYF	TGTGCCAGCAGCTTCGGGGACAGAAGGAGGACCCAGTACTTC
TRBJ1-1	TRBV6-5	13	-	-	CASSRTLATEAFF	TGTGCCAGCAGCCGGACTCTTGCCACTGAAGCTTTCTTT
TRBJ1-1	TRBV25-1	12	few	-	CASSQGTVEAFF	TGTGCCAGCAGTCAGGGGACCGTTGAAGCTTTCTTT
TRBJ1-4	TRBV7-9	16	-	TRBD1	CASSLAQGESNEKLFF	TGTGCCAGCAGCTTAGCACAGGGGGAATCTAATGAAAAACTGTTTTTT
TRBJ2-2	TRBV19	15	-	TRBD2	CASSPRGGSTRELFF	TGTGCCAGTAGTCCTCGGGGAGGGAGCACCAGGGAGCTGTTTTTT
TRBJ2-1	TRBV7-9	14	once	TRBD2	CASSSTSGADEQFF	TGTGCCAGCAGCTCAACTAGCGGGGCCGATGAGCAGTTCTTC
TRBJ1-1	TRBV7-9	19	-	-	CASTHGIQAPRWRNTEAFF	TGTGCCAGCACTCACGGCATACAGGCGCCCAGATGGAGGAACACTGAAGCTTTCTTT
TRBJ1-3	TRBV23-1	16	-	-	CASPPVGVCAGNTIYF	TGCGCCAGCCCCCCAGTAGGAGTCTGTGCTGGAAACACCATATATTTT
TRBJ1-1	TRBV7-3	13	-	-	CASSLTTVGGAFF	TGTGCCAGCAGCTTAACCACAGTCGGAGGAGCTTTCTTT
TRBJ1-1	TRBV19	13	-	-	CASSPTGNTEAFF	TGTGCCAGTAGTCCGACAGGGAACACTGAAGCTTTCTTT
TRBJ2-3	TRBV6-4	16	-	-	CASSASASPSTDTQYF	TGTGCCAGCAGTGCCAGCGCGTCCCCTAGCACAGATACGCAGTATTTT
TRBJ2-7	TRBV10-3	14	-	TRBD1	CAIMSGTGGYEQYF	TGTGCCATCATGTCTGGGACAGGGGGGTACGAGCAGTACTTC
TRBJ1-5	TRBV2	12	-	-	CASRAGDQPQHF	TGTGCCAGCAGGGCAGGGGATCAGCCCCAGCATTTT
TRBJ2-3	TRBV6-5	16	-	TRBD1	CASSYPPGQGTDTQYF	TGTGCCAGCAGTTACCCCCCGGGACAGGGCACAGATACGCAGTATTTT
TRBJ2-1	TRBV6-1	17	-	TRBD2	CASSEEPGTSWGDEQFF	TGTGCCAGCAGTGAAGAACCCGGGACTAGCTGGGGCGATGAGCAGTTCTTC
TRBJ1-5	TRBV7-9	13	-	-	CASRRGSNQPQHF	TGTGCCAGCAGGCGAGGTAGCAATCAGCCCCAGCATTTT